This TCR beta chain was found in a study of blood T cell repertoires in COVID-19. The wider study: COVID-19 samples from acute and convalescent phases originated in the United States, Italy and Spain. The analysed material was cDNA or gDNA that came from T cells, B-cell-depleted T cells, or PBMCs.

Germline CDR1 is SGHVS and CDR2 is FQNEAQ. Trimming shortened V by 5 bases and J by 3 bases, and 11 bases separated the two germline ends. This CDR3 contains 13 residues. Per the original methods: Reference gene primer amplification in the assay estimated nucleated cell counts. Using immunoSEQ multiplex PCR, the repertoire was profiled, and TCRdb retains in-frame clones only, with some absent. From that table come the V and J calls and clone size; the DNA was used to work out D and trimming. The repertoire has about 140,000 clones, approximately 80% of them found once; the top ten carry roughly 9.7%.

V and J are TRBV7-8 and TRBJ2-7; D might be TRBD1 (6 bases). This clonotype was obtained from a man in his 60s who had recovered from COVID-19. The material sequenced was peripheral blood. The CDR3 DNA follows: TGTGCCAGCAGCCGGACAGTCATCTACGAGCAGTACTTC. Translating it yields CASSRTVIYEQYF.